The present entry profiles one T cell receptor (beta chain) with its context. This record belongs to a study of T cell responses to AZD1222 COVID-19 vaccine. Germline CDR1 reads SGHVS; CDR2 reads FNYEAQ. After removal of 2 bases from V and 7 bases from J, the junction contained 10 bases not matched to a gene. The CDR3 loop spans 15 amino acids. The table came from immunoSEQ multiplex PCR; TCRdb's copy has only in-frame clones and leaves some out. The data show 110,000 or so clones, with 70% to 90% seen just once and 2% to 3% held by the top ten. The chain uses TRBV7-6 and TRBJ1-2, with 7 bases identical to TRBD1. The starting material was peripheral blood, obtained on day 0 of AZD1222 vaccination. This TCR derives from an adult in good health. The DNA of the CDR3 is TGTGCCAGCAGCTTACTAACAGGGGAAGCAAGTGGCTACACCTTC. As protein: CASSLLTGEASGYTF.